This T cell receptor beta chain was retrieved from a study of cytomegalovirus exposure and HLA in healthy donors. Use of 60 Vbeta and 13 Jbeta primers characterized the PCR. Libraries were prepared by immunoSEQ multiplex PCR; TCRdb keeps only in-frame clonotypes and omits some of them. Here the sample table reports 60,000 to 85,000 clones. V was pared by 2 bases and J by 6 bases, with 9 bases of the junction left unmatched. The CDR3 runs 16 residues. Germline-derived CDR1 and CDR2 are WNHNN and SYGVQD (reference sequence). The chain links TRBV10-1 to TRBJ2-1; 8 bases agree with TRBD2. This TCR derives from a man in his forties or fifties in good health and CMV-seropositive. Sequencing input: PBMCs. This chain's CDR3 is CASSETSAGVVNEQFF. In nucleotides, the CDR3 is TGCGCCAGCAGTGAGACCTCAGCGGGAGTAGTCAATGAGCAGTTCTTC.